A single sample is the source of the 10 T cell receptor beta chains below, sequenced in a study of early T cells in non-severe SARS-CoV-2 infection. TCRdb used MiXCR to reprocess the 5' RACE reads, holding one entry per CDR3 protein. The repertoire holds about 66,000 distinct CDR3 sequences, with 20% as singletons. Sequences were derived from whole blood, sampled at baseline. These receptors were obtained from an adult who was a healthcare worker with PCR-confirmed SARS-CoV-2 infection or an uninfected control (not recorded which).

The CDR3 region has the DNA TGTGCCAGTAGCCCCCAGGGGGATGGCTACACCTTC. It specifies CASSPQGDGYTF. The rearrangement links TRBV19 to TRBJ1-2, with 7 nucleotides matching TRBD1. Per the germline V gene, CDR1 is LNHDA and CDR2 is SQIVND (reference sequence). CDR3 length: 12 residues. V dropped 6 bases and J dropped 6; count of bases not matched to a gene: 4. Supplemented by reference TRBV19 and TRBJ1-2, the full variable domain reads DGGITQSPKYLFRKEGQNVTLSCEQNLNHDAMYWYRQDPGQGLRLIYYSQIVNDFQKGDIAEGYSVSREKKESFPLTVTSAQKNPTAFYLCASSPQGDGYTFGSGTRLTVV.

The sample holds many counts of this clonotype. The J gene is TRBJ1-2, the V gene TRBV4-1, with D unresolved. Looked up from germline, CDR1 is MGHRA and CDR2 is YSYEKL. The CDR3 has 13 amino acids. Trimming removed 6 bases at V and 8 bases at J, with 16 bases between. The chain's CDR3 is CASSSGAPRGYTF. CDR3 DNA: TGCGCCAGCAGTTCCGGCGCCCCACGGGGCTACACCTTC.

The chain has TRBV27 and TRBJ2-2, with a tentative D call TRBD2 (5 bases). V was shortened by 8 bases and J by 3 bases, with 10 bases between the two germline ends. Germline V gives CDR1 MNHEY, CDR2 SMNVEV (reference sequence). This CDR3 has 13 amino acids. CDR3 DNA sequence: TGTGCCAGCCGGTGGACTGACACCGGGGAGCTGTTTTTT. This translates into CASRWTDTGELFF.

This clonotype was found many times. The DNA of the CDR3 is TGTGCCAGCAGTTTGAACGGGGGCTCCTACAATGAGCAGTTCTTC. Translating gives CASSLNGGSYNEQFF. J is TRBJ2-1 and V is TRBV27; maybe TRBD2 (6 bases). From germline, CDR1 is MNHEY and CDR2 SMNVEV (reference sequence). V was clipped by 3 bases and J by 0 bases, with 9 bases between them. CDR3 length equals 15 residues.

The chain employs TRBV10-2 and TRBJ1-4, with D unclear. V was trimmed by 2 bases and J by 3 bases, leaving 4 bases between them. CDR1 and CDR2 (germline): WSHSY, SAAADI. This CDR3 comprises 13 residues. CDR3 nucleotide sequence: TGCGCCAGCAGTGAGACAGCTAATGAAAAACTGTTTTTT. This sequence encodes CASSETANEKLFF.

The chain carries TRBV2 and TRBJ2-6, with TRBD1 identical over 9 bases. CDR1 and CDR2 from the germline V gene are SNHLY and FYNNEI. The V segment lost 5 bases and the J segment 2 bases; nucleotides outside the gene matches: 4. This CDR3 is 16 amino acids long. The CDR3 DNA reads TGTGCCAGCAGTCCCGGGACAGGGCCTGGGGCCAACGTCCTGACTTTC. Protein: CASSPGTGPGANVLTF.

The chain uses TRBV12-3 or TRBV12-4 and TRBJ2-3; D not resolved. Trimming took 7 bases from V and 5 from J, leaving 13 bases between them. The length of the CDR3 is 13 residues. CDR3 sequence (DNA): TGTGCCAGCAACCCGAGCGCAGGAGATACGCAGTATTTT. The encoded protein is CASNPSAGDTQYF.

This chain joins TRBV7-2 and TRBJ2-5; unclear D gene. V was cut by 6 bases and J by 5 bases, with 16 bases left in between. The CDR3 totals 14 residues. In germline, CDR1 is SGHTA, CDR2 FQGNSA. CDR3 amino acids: CASSPEGPHETQYF. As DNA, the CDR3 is TGTGCCAGCAGTCCGGAAGGACCTCACGAGACCCAGTACTTC.

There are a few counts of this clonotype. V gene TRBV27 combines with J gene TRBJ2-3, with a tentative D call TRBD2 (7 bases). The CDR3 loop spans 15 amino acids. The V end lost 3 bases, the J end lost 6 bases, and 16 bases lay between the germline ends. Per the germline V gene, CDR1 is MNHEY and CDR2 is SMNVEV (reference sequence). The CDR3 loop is CASSLMAGAQDTQYF. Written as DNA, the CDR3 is TGTGCCAGCAGTTTGATGGCGGGGGCCCAGGATACGCAGTATTTT.

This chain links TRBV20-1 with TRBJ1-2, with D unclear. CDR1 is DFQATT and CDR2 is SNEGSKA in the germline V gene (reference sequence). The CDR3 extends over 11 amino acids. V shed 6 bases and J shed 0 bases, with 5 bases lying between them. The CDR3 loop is CSAGSNYGYTF. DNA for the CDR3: TGCAGTGCCGGATCTAACTATGGCTACACCTTC.